Below are 18 T cell receptor beta chains sequenced from a single sample in a study of T cells in Graves' hyperthyroidism and ophthalmopathy. Amplified TCR beta CDR3 regions came from RNA transcripts. First-round RT-PCR of the TCR CDR3 relied on the HTBI primer set. TCRdb independently ran MiXCR on the multiplex PCR reads; one entry per CDR3 protein. The table lists around 610,000 distinct CDR3 sequences, roughly 14% of them singletons. The sequenced sample was blood. The receptors stem from a woman between 40 and 50 years old with Graves' ophthalmopathy.

The chain links TRBV12-3 or TRBV12-4 to TRBJ1-5, with TRBD1 matching 7 bases. The junction had 4 bases not matched to a gene; V was cut back by 5 bases and J by 6 bases. The CDR3 covers 13 residues. The CDR3 reads CASSGRGSQPQHF. CDR3 in DNA: TGTGCCAGCAGTGGCAGGGGGTCTCAGCCCCAGCATTTT.

This clonotype was found many times. The rearrangement links TRBV4-1 to TRBJ2-2; TRBD2 matches 11 bases. The ends lost 4 bases at V and 6 bases at J; junction bases unmatched: 7. CDR3 length: 16 amino acids. Germline V CDR1 and CDR2: MGHRA, YSYEKL. In DNA, the CDR3 is TGCGCCAGCAGCCGGCTAGGACTAGCGGGCTCCGGGGAGCTGTTTTTT. Translating gives CASSRLGLAGSGELFF.

This clonotype turned up a few times. The rearrangement uses TRBV4-1 and TRBJ1-1; D gene ambiguous. The V end was cut by 0 bases, the J end by 0 bases, with 11 bases between. This CDR3 comprises 16 residues. Germline loops: CDR1 MGHRA, CDR2 YSYEKL. In nucleotides, the CDR3 is TGCGCCAGCAGCCAAGACTGGCAGCAGGTGAACACTGAAGCTTTCTTT. It translates to CASSQDWQQVNTEAFF.

This clonotype was counted ten times or more. V gene TRBV5-1 combines with J gene TRBJ1-2; 7 bases fit TRBD1. Germline lookup yields CDR1 SGHRS and CDR2 YFSETQ. Trimming at V came to 0 bases and at J to 6 bases, leaving 8 bases not matched to a gene. The CDR3 runs 15 residues. For the CDR3, the DNA is TGCGCCAGCAGCTTGGGGTCTGGAGGGGGCGATGGCTACACCTTC. This translates into CASSLGSGGGDGYTF. The whole variable domain, filled in from reference TRBV5-1 and TRBJ1-2, reads KAGVTQTPRYLIKTRGQQVTLSCSPISGHRSVSWYQQTPGQGLQFLFEYFSETQRNKGNFPGRFSGRQFSNSRSEMNVSTLELGDSALYLCASSLGSGGGDGYTFGSGTRLTVV.

This clonotype was counted once. A much larger clone differs by one base, so this may be a read error. The rearrangement joins TRBV2 to TRBJ2-4; the D gene is possibly TRBD1 (6 bases). Trimming took 6 bases from V and 0 from J, leaving 18 bases between them. Germline V gene data show CDR1 as SNHLY and CDR2 as FYNNEI. The CDR3 extends over 17 amino acids. As DNA, the CDR3 is TGTGCCAGCAGCCCCGGGACACAGCCTCTAGCCAAAAACATTCAGTACTTC. Translating gives CASSPGTQPLAKNIQYF.

This clonotype showed up many times. V gene TRBV6-2 or TRBV6-3 combines with J gene TRBJ1-2; 7 bases fit TRBD1. The V gene's germline CDR1 is MNHEY and CDR2 SVGEGT. Germline trimming cut 10 bases from V and 1 base from J; bases unmatched to any gene: 6. The CDR3 contains 13 residues. CDR3 sequence: CATLTGLNYGYTF. The DNA of the CDR3 is TGTGCCACGCTGACAGGGCTTAACTATGGCTACACCTTC.

This chain uses TRBV27 with TRBJ2-7; 9 bases map to TRBD1. Germline CDR1 and CDR2: MNHEY and SMNVEV (reference sequence). This CDR3 region has 16 residues. The V segment lost 8 bases and the J segment 6 bases; nucleotides outside the gene matches: 17. Here the CDR3 reads CASSPKEGTGSGEQYF. CDR3 DNA: TGTGCCAGCTCACCCAAGGAGGGGACAGGGTCGGGCGAGCAGTACTTC.

This clonotype is a singleton in its sample. J is TRBJ1-5 and V is TRBV10-3, with 8 bases aligning to TRBD1. V dropped 6 bases and J dropped 4; count of bases not matched to a gene: 2. Germline CDR1 is ENHRY and CDR2 is SYGVKD. This CDR3 has 13 amino acids. In nucleotides, the CDR3 is TGTGCCATCAGGGGACAGGATAATCAGCCCCAGCATTTT. Its translation is CAIRGQDNQPQHF.

The CDR3 region is CASKPDRGHGYTF. CDR3 in DNA: TGTGCCAGCAAACCGGACAGGGGTCATGGCTACACCTTC. The chain recombines TRBV12-3 or TRBV12-4 with TRBJ1-2, with 9 nucleotides matching TRBD1. CDR3 size: 13 residues. J lost 6 bases, V lost 7 bases, and 6 bases had no gene match.

There are a few counts of this clonotype. The chain recombines TRBV6-2 or TRBV6-3 with TRBJ1-6; unclear D gene. The germline gives CDR1 MNHEY, CDR2 SVGEGT. This CDR3 spans 18 amino acids. With 0 bases removed from V and 0 bases from J, the gap between germline ends came to 12 bases. CDR3 sequence (DNA): TGTGCCAGCAGTTACTCGATCCTCGTGAGCTCCTATAATTCACCCCTCCACTTT. Residues: CASSYSILVSSYNSPLHF.

The table lists this clonotype with many counts. V usage is TRBV12-3 or TRBV12-4 and J usage is TRBJ2-7, with 11 bases identical to TRBD1. CDR3 length: 14 amino acids. V trimming: 7 bases; J trimming: 2 bases; junction bases outside the gene matches: 4. Written as DNA, the CDR3 is TGTGCCAGCATGAGGGACAGGGGGACCTACGAGCAGTACTTC. This translates into CASMRDRGTYEQYF.

This clonotype showed up just a few times. V gene TRBV28 combines with J gene TRBJ2-2, with TRBD1 matching over 10 bases. The V segment lost 3 bases and the J segment 5 bases; nucleotides outside the gene matches: 3. CDR1 is MDHEN and CDR2 is SYDVKM in the germline V gene. CDR3 length equals 15 residues. The chain's CDR3 is CASSFRTGGTGELFF. The CDR3 coding sequence is TGTGCCAGCAGTTTCCGGACAGGGGGAACCGGGGAGCTGTTTTTT.

This clonotype was picked up many times. The chain has TRBV24-1 and TRBJ2-3; 10 positions match TRBD2. The length of the CDR3 is 16 residues. Germline lookup yields CDR1 KGHDR and CDR2 SFDVKD. With V trimmed by 2 bases and J by 6 bases, 7 bases remained unmatched. The CDR3 DNA follows: TGTGCCACCAGTGATTCTGTGACTAGCGGGTTTGATACGCAGTATTTT. As protein: CATSDSVTSGFDTQYF.

This clonotype was counted at least ten times. The chain is built from TRBV6-1 and TRBJ1-5, with TRBD1 matching 7 bases. Germline assignment: CDR1 MNHNS and CDR2 SASEGT. Trimming took 8 bases from V and 2 from J; bases not matched to a gene: 3. This CDR3 has 13 amino acids. DNA of the CDR3: TGTGCCAGCTCTGGGACAGGCAATCAGCCCCAGCATTTT. Amino acids: CASSGTGNQPQHF.

This clonotype was observed a few times. This rearrangement joins TRBV28 to TRBJ1-2; TRBD1 matches at 7 bases. The CDR3 is made up of 17 amino acids. V lost 1 base, J lost 4 bases, and 12 bases stayed unmatched. Germline CDR1 and CDR2: MDHEN and SYDVKM. CDR3 residues: CASSLFGRQGGGYGYTF. The DNA for the CDR3 is TGTGCCAGCAGTTTATTTGGGAGACAGGGCGGTGGCTATGGCTACACCTTC.

This clonotype was detected many times. This chain links TRBV6-2 or TRBV6-3 with TRBJ1-5; no reliable D call. The CDR3 consists of 14 residues. In germline, CDR1 is MNHEY, CDR2 SVGEGT. Trimming shortened V by 5 bases and J by 5 bases, and 13 bases separated the two germline ends. Here the CDR3 reads CASSLVGSYQPQHF. CDR3 bases: TGTGCCAGCAGTCTCGTGGGATCATATCAGCCCCAGCATTTT.

This clonotype was counted a few times. The rearrangement uses TRBV7-9 and TRBJ1-6, with TRBD1 matching 8 bases. The CDR3 runs to 15 residues. CDR1 is SEHNR, CDR2 FQNEAQ, per germline (reference sequence). V lost 2 bases, J lost 9 bases, and 6 bases stayed unmatched. The CDR3 loop reads CASSLSGGASSPLHF. Written as DNA, the CDR3 is TGTGCCAGCAGCTTATCAGGGGGCGCGAGTTCACCCCTCCACTTT.

This clonotype was observed at least ten times. The J gene is TRBJ2-7, the V gene TRBV7-2, with D perhaps being TRBD1 or TRBD2 (5 bases each). CDR3 length: 15 residues. In germline, CDR1 is SGHTA, CDR2 FQGNSA. Trimming left V 2 bases short and J 2 bases short, with 13 bases between. The CDR3 sequence: CASSLTGTDAYEQYF. The DNA of the CDR3 is TGTGCCAGCAGCTTAACCGGGACCGATGCCTACGAGCAGTACTTC.